The source of this T cell receptor (beta chain) is a study of cytomegalovirus exposure and HLA in healthy donors. On the study more broadly: Among the 398 genotyped donors, just over 80% were placed in the Caucasian-associated ancestry cluster.

The study ran its PCR with 60 Vbeta and 13 Jbeta primers. Sequenced by immunoSEQ multiplex PCR; TCRdb stores in-frame clones only, minus some. The sample consists of 150,000 to 200,000 clones, 65% to 80% of them appearing once. This CDR3 spans 16 amino acids. V lost 2 bases and J 7 bases, leaving 23 bases between the germline ends. Germline CDR1 is SQVTM and CDR2 is ANQGSEA. Sequenced material: PBMCs. The rearrangement joins TRBV29-1 to TRBJ1-2; D remains ambiguous. This receptor was taken from a woman aged 25 to 45 in good health and CMV-seronegative. For the CDR3, the DNA is TGCAGCGTTGAATCGGGCGGGTCAGTGGTCGGTATTGGCTACACCTTC. This sequence encodes CSVESGGSVVGIGYTF.